These 27 T cell receptor beta chains originate from one sample sequenced in a study of multiple sclerosis patients with progressive multifocal leukoencephalopathy. The table came from immunoSEQ multiplex PCR; TCRdb's copy has only in-frame clones and leaves some out. The sample comprises more than 30,000 clones, roughly 87% of which are singletons, and about 5.7% rests with the top ten. Documented time point: time of PML onset. Sample: PBMCs, taken from a patient treated with natalizumab. Receptors were obtained from a woman aged 40 to 50 with progressive multifocal leukoencephalopathy.

J is TRBJ1-1 and V is TRBV28, with 7 bases identical to TRBD1. The V segment lost 4 bases and the J segment 6 bases; nucleotides outside the gene matches: 5. The CDR3 runs 13 residues. Germline V gene data show CDR1 as MDHEN and CDR2 as SYDVKM. The CDR3 sequence: CASSSTGLPEAFF. The CDR3 DNA is TGTGCCAGCAGTTCGACAGGGTTGCCTGAAGCTTTCTTT.

The chain couples TRBV7-9 to TRBJ2-4; 10 bases map to TRBD1. V lost 1 base and J lost 4; bases outside the gene matches: 4. Germline CDR1 is SEHNR and CDR2 is FQNEAQ (reference sequence). The CDR3 extends over 16 amino acids. The CDR3 reads CASSLDWGQGKNIQYF. DNA of the CDR3: TGTGCCAGCAGCTTAGACTGGGGACAGGGGAAAAACATTCAGTACTTC.

The rearrangement links TRBV11-2 to TRBJ2-7; maybe TRBD2 (6 bases). This CDR3 has 15 amino acids. The V end was cut by 0 bases, the J end by 4 bases, with 13 bases between. Germline CDR1 SGHAT, CDR2 FQNNGV. The CDR3 coding sequence is TGTGCCAGCAGCTTAGAGCCTAGCGTGTTATACGAGCAGTACTTC. Its translation is CASSLEPSVLYEQYF.

The genes are TRBV19 and TRBJ1-4; 7 nucleotides line up with TRBD1. Germline V gives CDR1 LNHDA, CDR2 SQIVND (reference sequence). Trimming took 6 bases from V and 0 from J; bases not matched to a gene: 4. The CDR3 is 15 residues long. CDR3: CASRRQGATNEKLFF. The CDR3 region has the DNA TGTGCCAGTAGGAGACAGGGAGCAACTAATGAAAAACTGTTTTTT. The full variable domain, its missing parts supplied by reference TRBV19 and TRBJ1-4, is DGGITQSPKYLFRKEGQNVTLSCEQNLNHDAMYWYRQDPGQGLRLIYYSQIVNDFQKGDIAEGYSVSREKKESFPLTVTSAQKNPTAFYLCASRRQGATNEKLFFGSGTQLSVL.

The J gene is TRBJ2-1, the V gene TRBV11-1; D possibly corresponds to TRBD2 (7 bases). V was trimmed by 5 bases and J by 10 bases, leaving 24 bases between them. Germline V gene data show CDR1 as SGHAT and CDR2 as FQDESV (reference sequence). This CDR3 contains 16 residues. The DNA of the CDR3 is TGTGCCAGCAGCCCTGGGGGGGGCAGAGACTACGGGGAGCAGTTCTTC. The encoded protein is CASSPGGGRDYGEQFF.

V and J are TRBV7-9 and TRBJ1-2; no clear D gene. CDR1 and CDR2 (germline): SEHNR, FQNEAQ (reference sequence). The CDR3 runs to 13 residues. Trimming pared 2 bases from V and 8 bases from J, leaving 12 bases between. This chain's CDR3 is CASSLRSGLGYTF. In DNA form, the CDR3 reads TGTGCCAGCAGCTTAAGATCGGGATTAGGCTACACCTTC.

In its sample, this clone was seen once. The chain combines TRBV6-5 with TRBJ1-5; no reliable D call. The CDR3 covers 15 residues. V lost 0 bases and J lost 1, with 7 bases in between. Germline V gene data show CDR1 as MNHEY and CDR2 as SVGAGI. CDR3 nucleotide sequence: TGTGCCAGCAGTTACTCTGGCGCGAGCAATCAGCCCCAGCATTTT. Protein: CASSYSGASNQPQHF.

This chain connects TRBV28 to TRBJ2-1; 8 bases align to TRBD2. The length of the CDR3 is 14 residues. Germline V lookup: CDR1 MDHEN, CDR2 SYDVKM. Germline trimming cut 7 bases from V and 4 bases from J; bases unmatched to any gene: 6. CDR3 coding DNA: TGTGCCAGCACCGTAGCGGGACCATACAATGAGCAGTTCTTC. This codes for CASTVAGPYNEQFF.

In this sample, this clone turned up once. The V call is TRBV30, the J call TRBJ1-6; D not certain. V was shortened by 1 base and J by 0 bases, with 10 bases between the two germline ends. The CDR3 loop spans 16 amino acids. Germline lookup yields CDR1 GTSNPN and CDR2 SVGIG (reference sequence). In DNA, the CDR3 is TGTGCCTGGAGTGGGGTCCCCAGCTCCTATAATTCACCCCTCCACTTT. Protein: CAWSGVPSSYNSPLHF.

The chain is built from TRBV6-6 and TRBJ1-6, with 12 positions matching TRBD1. Looked up from germline, CDR1 is MNHNY and CDR2 is SVGAGI (reference sequence). The V segment lost 6 bases and the J segment 5 bases; nucleotides outside the gene matches: 5. The CDR3 totals 16 residues. The CDR3 DNA follows: TGTGCCAGCAGCCCCCGGGACAGGGGGCATAATTCACCCCTCCACTTT. This encodes CASSPRDRGHNSPLHF.

The V gene is TRBV19, the J gene TRBJ1-2; no firm D call. This CDR3 spans 13 amino acids. The V end lost 7 bases, the J end lost 4 bases, and 13 bases lay between the germline ends. Germline CDR1 is LNHDA and CDR2 is SQIVND (reference sequence). The CDR3, as DNA: TGTGCCAGTACCTCGGCTCCCCTCTATGGCTACACCTTC. Its protein is CASTSAPLYGYTF.

The chain carries TRBV6-1 and TRBJ2-7, with TRBD1 identical over 8 bases. With V trimmed by 6 bases and J by 2 bases, 6 bases remained unmatched. The CDR3 runs to 14 residues. CDR1 is MNHNS, CDR2 SASEGT, per germline. CDR3 protein: CASSSGQGTYEQYF. In nucleotides, the CDR3 is TGTGCCAGCAGCTCAGGACAGGGAACCTACGAGCAGTACTTC.

This chain connects TRBV6-6 to TRBJ2-7, with 11 bases that match TRBD2. The CDR3 has 16 residues. Losses at the gene ends were 4 bases for V and 1 base for J; bases not matched to a gene: 6. Germline-derived CDR1 and CDR2 are MNHNY and SVGAGI (reference sequence). The CDR3 loop is CASSSHGTSGSYEQYF. CDR3 in DNA: TGTGCCAGCAGTTCCCACGGGACTAGCGGTTCCTACGAGCAGTACTTC.

V usage is TRBV7-9 and J usage is TRBJ2-2, with TRBD1 as a possible D gene (7 bases). This CDR3 comprises 14 residues. V was clipped by 7 bases and J by 5 bases, with 14 bases between them. Germline CDR1 is SEHNR and CDR2 is FQNEAQ (reference sequence). Written as DNA, the CDR3 is TGTGCCAGCAACCTCGGGGGACAGACCGGGGAGCTGTTTTTT. It is translated as CASNLGGQTGELFF. The whole variable domain, filled in from reference TRBV7-9 and TRBJ2-2, reads DTGVSQNPRHKITKRGQNVTFRCDPISEHNRLYWYRQTLGQGPEFLTYFQNEAQLEKSRLLSDRFSAERPKGSFSTLEIQRTEQGDSAMYLCASNLGGQTGELFFGEGSRLTVL.

To note about this clone: The same CDR3 arises from other DNA sequences in this sample as well. The CDR3 sequence: CASGLAGTGNTGELFF. DNA of the CDR3: TGTGCCAGCGGTCTTGCCGGGACAGGGAACACCGGGGAGCTGTTTTTT. This chain connects TRBV5-4 to TRBJ2-2; the match to TRBD1 covers 8 bases. CDR3 length: 16 amino acids. CDR1 SGHNT and CDR2 YYREEE come from the germline V gene (reference sequence). The ends lost 7 bases at V and 1 base at J; junction bases unmatched: 9.

This clone has just one count. V usage is TRBV4-3 and J usage is TRBJ2-3; 8 nucleotides align to TRBD2. Germline V lookup: CDR1 LGHNA, CDR2 YSLEER. Trimming at V came to 1 base and at J to 4 bases, leaving 13 bases not matched to a gene. The CDR3 runs 18 residues. DNA of the CDR3: TGCGCCAGCAGCCAAGGTTTAGTCGGGGGGGCCTTTGCAGATACGCAGTATTTT. Its translation: CASSQGLVGGAFADTQYF.

V usage is TRBV5-5 and J usage is TRBJ2-7; D may match TRBD1 or TRBD2 (5 bases each). In germline, CDR1 is SGHKS, CDR2 YYEKEE (reference sequence). V lost 0 bases, J lost 6 bases, and 16 bases lay in between. The CDR3 contains 15 residues. This CDR3 reads CASSLEGNRGPEQYF. CDR3 bases: TGTGCCAGCAGCTTGGAGGGGAATCGCGGGCCCGAGCAGTACTTC.

The J gene is TRBJ1-4, the V gene TRBV30; TRBD1 matches at 9 bases. The germline V gene encodes CDR1 GTSNPN and CDR2 SVGIG (reference sequence). This CDR3 spans 15 amino acids. The ends lost 3 bases at V and 7 bases at J; junction bases unmatched: 9. CDR3 residues: CAWRDRDRVGEKLFF. The CDR3 nucleotides read TGTGCCTGGAGGGACCGGGACAGGGTCGGTGAAAAACTGTTTTTT.

To note about this clone: Other nucleotide sequences from this sample produce the same CDR3. This CDR3 is CASSSPATGANVLTF. The CDR3, as DNA: TGTGCCAGCAGCTCCCCGGCGACCGGGGCCAACGTCCTGACTTTC. The V call is TRBV7-3, the J call TRBJ2-6; no firm D call. The CDR3 runs 15 residues. Germline CDR1 SGHTA, CDR2 FQGTGA. The V end was cut by 4 bases, the J end by 4 bases, with 11 bases between.

The chain recombines TRBV11-2 with TRBJ1-3, with 8 bases that match TRBD1. Germline assignment: CDR1 SGHAT and CDR2 FQNNGV. V shed 6 bases and J 0 bases; nucleotides not matched to a gene: 7. The CDR3 runs to 16 residues. The CDR3 is CASRRRQGTSGNTIYF. The CDR3 DNA sequence: TGTGCCAGCAGACGTCGACAGGGGACCTCTGGAAACACCATATATTTT. Using reference TRBV11-2 and TRBJ1-3 for the parts outside the CDR3, the full variable domain is EAGVAQSPRYKIIEKRQSVAFWCNPISGHATLYWYQQILGQGPKLLIQFQNNGVVDDSQLPKDRFSAERLKGVDSTLKIQPAKLEDSAVYLCASRRRQGTSGNTIYFGEGSWLTVV.

This chain connects TRBV6-4 to TRBJ2-1; D is perhaps TRBD2 (6 bases). This CDR3 contains 15 residues. In germline, CDR1 is MRHNA, CDR2 SNTAGT. V lost 0 bases, J lost 3 bases, and 9 bases lay in between. CDR3 sequence reads: CASSDSGGDYNEQFF. The CDR3 region has the DNA TGTGCCAGCAGTGACTCGGGGGGAGACTACAATGAGCAGTTCTTC.

The rearrangement joins TRBV30 to TRBJ1-6, with 12 bases aligning to TRBD1. Germline V gene sequence: CDR1 GTSNPN, CDR2 SVGIG (reference sequence). The J segment lost 9 bases and the V segment lost 0 bases, leaving 3 bases of the junction unmatched. The CDR3 length is 15 residues. The CDR3 is CAWSVGTGGTSPLHF. The CDR3 DNA sequence: TGTGCCTGGAGTGTTGGGACAGGGGGCACTTCACCCCTCCACTTT.

This rearrangement joins TRBV2 to TRBJ2-7; 7 bases agree with TRBD1. Trimming removed 5 bases from V and 0 bases from J; junction bases left unmatched: 7. CDR3 length equals 15 residues. Germline CDR1 and CDR2: SNHLY and FYNNEI. The CDR3 sequence: CASSLDREYSYEQYF. As DNA, the CDR3 is TGTGCCAGCAGTTTAGACAGGGAGTACTCCTACGAGCAGTACTTC.

In this sample, this clone turned up a few times. The chain combines TRBV6-5 with TRBJ1-5; the D is unclear. V gave up 0 bases and J gave up 0 bases, with 6 bases separating them. The CDR3 covers 15 residues. Germline V gene data show CDR1 as MNHEY and CDR2 as SVGAGI. The CDR3 protein is CASSYSVNSNQPQHF. CDR3 nucleotides: TGTGCCAGCAGTTACTCGGTGAATAGCAATCAGCCCCAGCATTTT.

The table lists this clone with a few counts. This chain joins TRBV5-1 and TRBJ2-3; the match to TRBD1 covers 9 bases. The CDR3 runs 16 residues. Per the germline V gene, CDR1 is SGHRS and CDR2 is YFSETQ. Losses at the gene ends were 2 bases for V and 2 bases for J; bases not matched to a gene: 6. The CDR3, as DNA: TGCGCCAGCAGCTTAACGACAGGGGGGGACACAGATACGCAGTATTTT. This sequence encodes CASSLTTGGDTDTQYF.

J is TRBJ1-1 and V is TRBV13; D remains unclear. The CDR3 totals 12 residues. In germline, CDR1 is PRHDT, CDR2 FYEKMQ (reference sequence). Trimming left V 1 base short and J 5 bases short, with 5 bases between. The CDR3 is CASSLARTEAFF. The CDR3 nucleotides are TGTGCCAGCAGCTTAGCACGGACTGAAGCTTTCTTT.

The rearrangement joins TRBV19 to TRBJ2-7; 7 bases are a match to TRBD1. The junction had 5 bases not matched to a gene; V was cut back by 4 bases and J by 2 bases. The CDR3 contains 14 residues. CDR1 and CDR2 from the germline V gene are LNHDA and SQIVND (reference sequence). The CDR3 loop is CASSTYQGAYEQYF. CDR3 coding DNA: TGTGCCAGTAGTACGTACCAGGGGGCCTACGAGCAGTACTTC.